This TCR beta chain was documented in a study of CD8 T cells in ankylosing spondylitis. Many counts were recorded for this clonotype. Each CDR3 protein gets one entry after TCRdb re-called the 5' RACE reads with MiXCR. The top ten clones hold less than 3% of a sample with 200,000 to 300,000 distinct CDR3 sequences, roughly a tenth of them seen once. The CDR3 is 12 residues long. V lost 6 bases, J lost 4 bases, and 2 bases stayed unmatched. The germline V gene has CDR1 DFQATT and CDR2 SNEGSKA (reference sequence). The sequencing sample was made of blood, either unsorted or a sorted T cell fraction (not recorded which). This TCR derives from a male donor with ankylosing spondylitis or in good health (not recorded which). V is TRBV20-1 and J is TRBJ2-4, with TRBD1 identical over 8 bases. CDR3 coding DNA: TGCAGTGCCCGGACAGGGAAAAACATTCAGTACTTC. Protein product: CSARTGKNIQYF.